This T cell receptor beta chain derives from a study of OX40 agonist ivuxolimab in advanced cancers. The protocol was immunoSEQ multiplex PCR, while the TCRdb copy is restricted to in-frame clones and leaves out a portion. The sample consists of about 12,000 clones, just under 75% of them appearing once. V was clipped by 2 bases and J by 4 bases, with 15 bases between them. The germline gives CDR1 MNHEY, CDR2 SMNVEV (reference sequence). CDR3 length: 15 residues. Comment on this clone: Its antigen is currently unknown.

General observations from the study: Antigens targeted by the expanded peripheral T cells were not determined. Dose levels from 0.1 to 3.0 mg/kg saw CD4+ and CD8+ blood T cells expand clonally by week 6.

The chain links TRBV27 to TRBJ2-7; a weak D match, TRBD1 (6 bases). The sample here was CD4+ or CD8+ T cells sorted from blood, taken in a trial of the OX40 agonist ivuxolimab. The receptor comes from an adult with an advanced solid tumor such as melanoma, head and neck, liver or kidney cancer. CDR3: CASSLSPGHLYEQYF. DNA for the CDR3: TGTGCCAGCAGTTTAAGCCCGGGACACCTATACGAGCAGTACTTC.